Listed below are T cell receptor beta chains from one sample, sequenced in a study of human T cells and chemical hapten exposure. TCRdb reprocessed the RACE reads with MiXCR, giving one entry per CDR3 protein. In the table there are fewer than 200,000 distinct CDR3 sequences, around 30% of which are singletons. Sequencing was performed on whole blood, taken in connection with sensitization to the hapten diphenylcyclopropenone (DPC). Every receptor here comes from a woman aged 25 to 39 with alopecia areata. Some clones in this sample may be carry-over from other donors' samples. The CDR3 runs from the conserved cysteine through the conserved F or W. D genes are given only for firm matches. Only some rows state a clone size, as once, few, many or a class for expanded clones.

>TRBJ1-3|-|TRBV3-1|-
TGTGCCAGCAGCCAGTTCACTGTCTCTGGAAACACCATATATTTT
CASSQFTVSGNTIYF
>TRBJ1-6|-|TRBV28|-
TGTGCCAGCAGTTTCCAGGGGAAAGGCCATTCACCCCTCCACTTT
CASSFQGKGHSPLHF
>TRBJ2-3|-|TRBV5-1|-
TGCGCCAGCAGCTTCGGAGGGCCGGAGGATACGCAGTATTTT
CASSFGGPEDTQYF
>TRBJ1-2|few|TRBV29-1|-
TGCAGCGTTGGGATCGACTTTAACTATGGCTACACCTTC
CSVGIDFNYGYTF
>TRBJ2-3|-|TRBV28|-
TGTGCCAGCAGTTTAGGCGCGGTCACAGATACGCAGTATTTT
CASSLGAVTDTQYF
>TRBJ1-1|many|TRBV3-1|-
TGTGCCAGCAGCCTGTTTGGACAGAACACTGAAGCTTTCTTT
CASSLFGQNTEAFF
>TRBJ2-3|-|TRBV18|-
TGTGCCAGCTCAATACGGGAAAAGTCTATCACAGATACGCAGTATTTT
CASSIREKSITDTQYF
>TRBJ1-2|few|TRBV28|TRBD1
TGTGCCACTACGAGACAGGGTGGTCACTATGGCTACACCTTC
CATTRQGGHYGYTF
>TRBJ2-3|few|TRBV20-1|-
TGCAGTGCTAGAGAGGGTAGCAGAGATACGCAGTATTTT
CSAREGSRDTQYF
>TRBJ2-7|few|TRBV20-1|TRBD2
TGCAGTGCTAGACCTAGCGGGAGTGGGGTCGAGCAGTACTTC
CSARPSGSGVEQYF
>TRBJ1-5|-|TRBV19|TRBD1
TGTGCCAGTAGTATCGGGACAGAGGACAATCAGCCCCAGCATTTT
CASSIGTEDNQPQHF
>TRBJ2-1|few|TRBV4-1|TRBD2
TGCGCCAGCAGCCAAGGGGAACTAGCGGTCAATGAGCAGTTCTTC
CASSQGELAVNEQFF
>TRBJ2-5|-|TRBV29-1|-
TGCAGCGTTGATGCGCCTCAAGAGACCCAGTACTTC
CSVDAPQETQYF
>TRBJ2-2|many|TRBV12-3/TRBV12-4|TRBD1
TGTGCCAGCAGCGGACAGGGGAACACCGGGGAGCTGTTTTTT
CASSGQGNTGELFF
>TRBJ1-3|-|TRBV20-1|-
TGCAGTGCTAGAGAGAGCAGGGCTGGAAACACCATATATTTT
CSARESRAGNTIYF
>TRBJ1-1|few|TRBV5-1|-
TGCGCCAGCAGTAGAACGAACACTGAAGCTTTCTTT
CASSRTNTEAFF
>TRBJ1-6|few|TRBV11-3|-
TGTGCCAGCAGCTTAGCCCAGGCGGGGAGCATCGTGGATTCACCCCTCCACTTT
CASSLAQAGSIVDSPLHF
>TRBJ2-1|few|TRBV4-3|-
TGCGCCAGCAGCCACGACAGGAGGGGTGAGCAGTTCTTC
CASSHDRRGEQFF
>TRBJ2-6|-|TRBV6-2/TRBV6-3|-
TGTGCCAGCACCCCGATGGATAACTCCCTCTCTGGGGCCAACGTCCTGACTTTC
CASTPMDNSLSGANVLTF
>TRBJ2-5|few|TRBV28|-
TGTGCCAGCAGTACCCAAGAGACCCAGTACTTC
CASSTQETQYF
>TRBJ2-7|few|TRBV2|TRBD1
TGTGCCAGCAGGGGGACAGCTTACGAGCAGTACTTC
CASRGTAYEQYF
>TRBJ2-1|-|TRBV7-2|TRBD2
TGTGCCAGCAGCGCACTAGCGGGGGGGCCCCATGAGCAGTTCTTC
CASSALAGGPHEQFF
>TRBJ2-2|-|TRBV28|-
TGTGCCAGCGCTTTGACAGCGAACACCGGGGAGCTGTTTTTT
CASALTANTGELFF
>TRBJ2-2|few|TRBV9|-
TGTGCCAGCAGCCTTTTGGCCGGGGAGCTGTTTTTT
CASSLLAGELFF
>TRBJ2-1|few|TRBV7-2|-
TGTGCCAGCAGCACGGTCGGCTACAATGAGCAGTTCTTC
CASSTVGYNEQFF
>TRBJ2-5|few|TRBV29-1|TRBD1
TGCAGCGTTGAAACGACAGGGGGCGAGGAGACCCAGTACTTC
CSVETTGGEETQYF
>TRBJ2-7|once|TRBV20-1|-
TGCAGTGCTCTCCATATAACCTACGAGCAGTACTTC
CSALHITYEQYF
>TRBJ2-3|few|TRBV20-1|-
TGCAGTGCTAGGTCCGCGGGTGGGGCAGATACGCAGTATTTT
CSARSAGGADTQYF
>TRBJ2-5|-|TRBV29-1|TRBD2
TGCAGCGTCACTAGGACTAGCGGGCAAGAGACCCAGTACTTC
CSVTRTSGQETQYF
>TRBJ2-1|-|TRBV20-1|-
TGCAGTGCTAGCCTAGGCCTATACAATGAGCAGTTCTTC
CSASLGLYNEQFF
>TRBJ2-2|-|TRBV10-3|-
TGTGCCATCAGTGAACGCGGGACCAACACCGGGGAGCTGTTTTTT
CAISERGTNTGELFF
>TRBJ2-3|-|TRBV4-3|-
TGCGCCAGCAGCCAAGATGCCCAGGGGACAGATACGCAGTATTTT
CASSQDAQGTDTQYF
>TRBJ1-1|once|TRBV30|TRBD1
TGTGCCTGGAGGGGGGACAGGGGGAGTAACACTGAAGCTTTCTTT
CAWRGDRGSNTEAFF
>TRBJ2-2|-|TRBV20-1|-
TGCAGTGCTAGAGGGTTACGGTCCTCCTCGGGCACCGGGGAGCTGTTTTTT
CSARGLRSSSGTGELFF
>TRBJ2-1|-|TRBV3-1|TRBD1
TGTGCCAGCAGCCACCGACAGGGAAGGCATGAGCAGTTCTTC
CASSHRQGRHEQFF
>TRBJ1-2|few|TRBV7-6|TRBD1
TGTGCCAGCAGCTTAGGGACAGGGGGCGCGTACACCTTC
CASSLGTGGAYTF
>TRBJ2-7|-|TRBV12-3/TRBV12-4|-
TGTGCCAGCAGACAAGCAGGGGGGTACGAGCAGTACTTC
CASRQAGGYEQYF